A single sample gave rise to the 25 T cell receptor beta chains below, sequenced in a study of T cells after yellow fever vaccination. TCRdb called the 5' RACE reads again in MiXCR, with one record for every CDR3 protein. The sample has 200,000 to 300,000 distinct CDR3 sequences, roughly 3.5% seen once. Specimen: PBMCs, collected 15 days after the yellow fever booster vaccination. The receptors shown here come from a man aged 18 to 29 who received the YFV17D yellow fever vaccine.

Many counts were recorded for this clonotype. CDR3 bases: TGTGCCAGCAGACGAACGGGGGGCGACACCGGGGAGCTGTTTTTT. Protein: CASRRTGGDTGELFF. This chain connects TRBV5-5 to TRBJ2-2; D perhaps matches TRBD2 (7 bases). The ends were cut back, 5 bases at V and 3 bases at J, with 14 bases in the middle. The CDR3 runs 15 residues. Per the germline V gene, CDR1 is SGHKS and CDR2 is YYEKEE (reference sequence). Using reference TRBV5-5 and TRBJ2-2 for the parts outside the CDR3, the full variable domain is DAGVTQSPTHLIKTRGQQVTLRCSPISGHKSVSWYQQVLGQGPQFIFQYYEKEERGRGNFPDRFSARQFPNYSSELNVNALLLGDSALYLCASRRTGGDTGELFFGEGSRLTVL.

This clonotype was detected ten times or more. V gene TRBV27 combines with J gene TRBJ2-2, with 12 positions matching TRBD1. CDR1 MNHEY and CDR2 SMNVEV come from the germline V gene (reference sequence). The CDR3 covers 17 residues. After removal of 3 bases from V and 4 bases from J, the junction contained 6 bases not matched to a gene. The CDR3 nucleotides are TGTGCCAGCAGTTTTGCGGGACAGGGGGCGACCACCGGGGAGCTGTTTTTT. Protein product: CASSFAGQGATTGELFF.

This clonotype has ten or more counts. The J gene is TRBJ2-3, the V gene TRBV19, with 9 bases identical to TRBD1. With 5 bases clipped from V and 10 bases from J, the junction kept 7 bases outside the gene matches. The germline gives CDR1 LNHDA, CDR2 SQIVND (reference sequence). CDR3 length equals 13 residues. CDR3 loop: CASSPRDRVAQYF. DNA for the CDR3: TGTGCCAGTAGTCCCCGGGACAGGGTCGCGCAGTATTTT.

This clonotype was detected ten times or more. This rearrangement joins TRBV5-1 to TRBJ1-4; a weak D match, TRBD1 (5 bases). Trimming pared 3 bases from V and 7 bases from J, leaving 10 bases between. CDR3 length: 13 residues. CDR1 is SGHRS and CDR2 is YFSETQ in the germline V gene. The chain's CDR3 is CASSSRGFEKLFF. CDR3 nucleotides: TGCGCCAGCAGCTCTCGGGGCTTTGAAAAACTGTTTTTT.

This clonotype appeared many times. This sequence joins TRBV7-2 and TRBJ2-1, with 16 positions matching TRBD2. The J segment lost 0 bases and the V segment lost 7 bases, leaving 9 bases of the junction unmatched. CDR1 SGHTA and CDR2 FQGNSA come from the germline V gene. This CDR3 has 19 amino acids. CDR3 in DNA: TGTGCCAGCAAAGGGACTAGCGGGGGGGTGCTGAGCTCCTACAATGAGCAGTTCTTC. Translated, it gives CASKGTSGGVLSSYNEQFF.

This clonotype was recorded at least ten times. This chain connects TRBV7-6 to TRBJ2-1; TRBD2 matches 15 bases. This CDR3 spans 15 amino acids. CDR1 is SGHVS and CDR2 is FNYEAQ in the germline V gene. V lost 5 bases and J lost 7; bases outside the gene matches: 3. The CDR3 loop reads CASSEGTSGGNEQFF. The CDR3 nucleotides are TGTGCCAGCAGCGAGGGGACTAGCGGGGGGAATGAGCAGTTCTTC.

This clonotype was seen ten or more times. J is TRBJ1-1 and V is TRBV20-1; 9 bases map to TRBD1. The CDR3 runs 15 residues. Germline values: CDR1 DFQATT, CDR2 SNEGSKA (reference sequence). V gave up 1 base and J gave up 4 bases; unmatched junction bases: 7. This CDR3 is CSARVRTGDRTEAFF. The CDR3 DNA reads TGCAGTGCTAGAGTCCGGACAGGGGACCGCACTGAAGCTTTCTTT.

This clonotype was counted many times. The V call is TRBV6-2 or TRBV6-3, the J call TRBJ2-5; 12 bases line up with TRBD1. V gave up 6 bases and J gave up 5 bases; unmatched junction bases: 16. The CDR3 length is 18 residues. CDR1 and CDR2 from the germline V gene are MNHEY and SVGEGT. The CDR3 nucleotides are TGTGCCAGCAGACGGGCGGGACAGGGGGCGAGTTGGCGCGAGACCCAGTACTTC. As protein: CASRRAGQGASWRETQYF.

Many counts were recorded for this clonotype. The chain employs TRBV6-5 and TRBJ2-2; D not resolved. Germline assignment: CDR1 MNHEY and CDR2 SVGAGI. The CDR3 consists of 13 residues. V lost 6 bases, J lost 7 bases, and 12 bases lay in between. CDR3 sequence reads: CASRARRDGELFF. DNA of the CDR3: TGTGCCAGCAGAGCGAGGAGAGACGGGGAGCTGTTTTTT.

This clonotype was counted many times. This chain connects TRBV5-1 to TRBJ2-1; 9 positions agree with TRBD2. Germline V lookup: CDR1 SGHRS, CDR2 YFSETQ. V lost 1 base to trimming and J lost 7 bases; unmatched junction nucleotides: 9. The CDR3 runs 16 residues. DNA for the CDR3: TGCGCCAGCAGCTTGAATTTAGCGGGGGCAAAGAATGAGCAGTTCTTC. Protein product: CASSLNLAGAKNEQFF. Looking up the rest from reference TRBV5-1 and TRBJ2-1 gives the full variable domain: KAGVTQTPRYLIKTRGQQVTLSCSPISGHRSVSWYQQTPGQGLQFLFEYFSETQRNKGNFPGRFSGRQFSNSRSEMNVSTLELGDSALYLCASSLNLAGAKNEQFFGPGTRLTVL.

This clonotype has ten or more counts. The chain has TRBV9 and TRBJ1-6; D not certain. From germline, CDR1 is SGDLS and CDR2 YYNGEE. This CDR3 is 12 amino acids long. Trimming took 0 bases from V and 8 from J, leaving 3 bases between them. The CDR3, as DNA: TGTGCCAGCAGCGTAGCCGATTCACCCCTCCACTTT. Its protein is CASSVADSPLHF.

This clonotype has at least ten counts. DNA for the CDR3: TGTGCCAGCAGCTCAGCAGAGTCCTACACTGAAGCTTTCTTT. Encoded protein: CASSSAESYTEAFF. The chain recombines TRBV5-5 with TRBJ1-1; no clear D gene. Germline CDR1 reads SGHKS; CDR2 reads YYEKEE (reference sequence). CDR3 length: 14 amino acids. The germline V and J ends were trimmed by 3 bases and 3 bases, with 12 bases remaining between them. Supplemented by reference TRBV5-5 and TRBJ1-1, the full variable domain reads DAGVTQSPTHLIKTRGQQVTLRCSPISGHKSVSWYQQVLGQGPQFIFQYYEKEERGRGNFPDRFSARQFPNYSSELNVNALLLGDSALYLCASSSAESYTEAFFGQGTRLTVV.

This clonotype has a count of ten or more. The V and J genes are TRBV14 and TRBJ2-3; a possible D gene is TRBD2 (5 bases). The CDR3 runs 13 residues. V dropped 3 bases and J dropped 10 bases, with 14 bases sitting between them. Germline lookup yields CDR1 SGHDN and CDR2 FVKESK. The CDR3 coding sequence is TGTGCCAGCAGCCACCGCGAGCTAGCTCCGCAGTATTTT. It yields the protein CASSHRELAPQYF.

This clonotype has at least ten counts. The chain joins TRBV7-2 to TRBJ2-3; TRBD2 agrees at 14 bases. CDR1 is SGHTA, CDR2 FQGNSA, per germline. Unmatched junction bases numbered 9, after V lost 5 bases and J lost 2 bases. CDR3 length equals 18 residues. The CDR3 sequence is CASSLRTSGGINTDTQYF. CDR3 coding DNA: TGTGCCAGCAGCCTCAGGACTAGCGGGGGGATTAACACAGATACGCAGTATTTT.

At least ten counts were recorded for this clonotype. The CDR3 sequence: CASSPQGAAYNEQFF. The CDR3 nucleotides are TGTGCCAGCAGCCCACAGGGGGCGGCCTACAATGAGCAGTTCTTC. The rearrangement uses TRBV4-2 and TRBJ2-1; TRBD1 agrees at 9 bases. The CDR3 length is 15 residues. V trimming: 4 bases; J trimming: 2 bases; junction bases outside the gene matches: 3. From germline, CDR1 is LGHNA and CDR2 YNFKEQ.

This clonotype was seen at least ten times. This chain links TRBV6-2 or TRBV6-3 with TRBJ1-2; D remains ambiguous. V shed 6 bases and J shed 7 bases, with 6 bases lying between them. This CDR3 spans 10 amino acids. Germline V gives CDR1 MNHEY, CDR2 SVGEGT. CDR3 residues: CASRRIGYTF. In nucleotides, the CDR3 is TGTGCCAGCAGGAGGATTGGCTACACCTTC.

The chain has TRBV7-9 and TRBJ2-1, with a weak D call TRBD2 (5 bases). Germline V gives CDR1 SEHNR, CDR2 FQNEAQ (reference sequence). The germline V and J ends were trimmed by 4 bases and 8 bases, with 24 bases remaining between them. CDR3 size: 17 residues. The CDR3 loop is CASSSNLGSSITHEQFF. The CDR3, as DNA: TGTGCCAGCAGCTCAAACCTCGGGTCTAGCATTACCCATGAGCAGTTCTTC.

This clonotype has a count of ten or more. CDR3 in amino acids: CASSPVRDDGYTF. DNA of the CDR3: TGTGCCAGCTCACCGGTAAGGGACGATGGCTACACCTTC. This chain links TRBV18 with TRBJ1-2; tentatively, D is TRBD1 (5 bases). Germline values: CDR1 KGHSH, CDR2 LQKENI. The CDR3 runs to 13 residues. V lost 3 bases, J lost 6 bases, and 11 bases lay in between.

This clonotype was seen at least ten times. The chain employs TRBV12-3 or TRBV12-4 and TRBJ1-1; weak D call: TRBD1 (6 bases). This CDR3 region has 15 residues. V dropped 6 bases and J dropped 6 bases, with 20 bases sitting between them. CDR3 sequence (DNA): TGTGCCAGCAGACGAAAACAGGGCCTAGGAGCTGAAGCTTTCTTT. Protein: CASRRKQGLGAEAFF.

This clonotype was counted at least ten times. V usage is TRBV28 and J usage is TRBJ2-7; a weak D match, TRBD1 (6 bases). V lost 4 bases to trimming and J lost 5 bases, with 15 bases between them. Per germline, CDR1 MDHEN and CDR2 SYDVKM. The CDR3 totals 14 residues. In DNA form, the CDR3 reads TGTGCCAGCAGTTCTCCGGGACAAAGAGACGAGCAGTACGTC. This codes for CASSSPGQRDEQYV.

This clonotype was seen repeatedly, ten times or more. The V call is TRBV4-2, the J call TRBJ2-5, with a weak D call TRBD2 (7 bases). This CDR3 is 16 amino acids long. Germline V gives CDR1 LGHNA, CDR2 YNFKEQ. The V and J ends lost 4 bases and 0 bases respectively, with 15 bases between them. The CDR3 loop reads CASSRGGGRYQETQYF. CDR3 coding DNA: TGTGCCAGCAGCCGGGGGGGCGGGCGGTACCAAGAGACCCAGTACTTC.

This clonotype occurred many times. The V gene is TRBV20-1, the J gene TRBJ1-6, with 7 positions matching TRBD1. Looked up from germline, CDR1 is DFQATT and CDR2 is SNEGSKA (reference sequence). Trimming took 5 bases from V and 6 from J; bases not matched to a gene: 13. The length of the CDR3 is 16 residues. The CDR3 nucleotides are TGCAGTGCTCCGGACGGCTCCGCAGGGGGTAATTCACCCCTCCACTTT. Its protein is CSAPDGSAGGNSPLHF.

The CDR3 here is CASSIDRGSYEQYF. CDR3 nucleotide sequence: TGTGCCAGCAGCATAGACAGGGGGTCCTACGAGCAGTACTTC. This chain connects TRBV2 to TRBJ2-7; 9 bases agree with TRBD1. The CDR3 consists of 14 residues. Per germline, CDR1 SNHLY and CDR2 FYNNEI. Losses at the gene ends were 6 bases for V and 1 base for J; bases not matched to a gene: 4.

This clonotype was counted ten times or more. This rearrangement joins TRBV10-3 to TRBJ2-5; D is undetermined. CDR1 ENHRY and CDR2 SYGVKD come from the germline V gene. With 2 bases removed from V and 7 bases from J, the gap between germline ends came to 14 bases. This CDR3 contains 14 residues. CDR3 sequence (DNA): TGTGCCATCAGTGAGGCCGAGTTAGGTGGGACCCAGTACTTC. It yields the protein CAISEAELGGTQYF.

This clonotype was picked up many times. The chain is built from TRBV7-9 and TRBJ2-5, with a weak D call TRBD1 (5 bases). The CDR3 totals 14 residues. Germline CDR1 reads SEHNR; CDR2 reads FQNEAQ (reference sequence). Trimming pared 6 bases from V and 4 bases from J, leaving 15 bases between. The CDR3 region is CASSSPGFGETQYF. The CDR3 region has the DNA TGTGCCAGCAGTTCTCCAGGGTTCGGAGAGACCCAGTACTTC. Full variable domain (outside the CDR3, taken from reference TRBV7-9 and TRBJ2-5): DTGVSQNPRHKITKRGQNVTFRCDPISEHNRLYWYRQTLGQGPEFLTYFQNEAQLEKSRLLSDRFSAERPKGSFSTLEIQRTEQGDSAMYLCASSSPGFGETQYFGPGTRLLVL.